The following is a T cell receptor (beta chain) sequence with its context. The data belong to a study of fetal regulatory T cell absence and autoimmunity. This CDR3 comprises 17 residues. Repertoires were generated with immunoSEQ multiplex PCR, while TCRdb's copy carries only in-frame clones and drops some. The data contain around 100,000 clones, 60% to 80% of them singletons. The gene calls are TRBV21-1 and TRBJ1-5; the table's D call TRBD1 went unverified against the DNA. TRBV21-1 is shown as a pseudogene. Specimen: pancreas tissue. This clonotype was obtained from a male donor with IPEX syndrome. CDR3 nucleotide sequence: TGTGCCAGCAGCGCCTCCCCGGACAGGGACTTCAATCAGCCCCAGCATTTT. This gives the protein CASSASPDRDFNQPQHF.